The present T cell receptor (beta chain) was sequenced within a study of cytomegalovirus exposure and HLA in healthy donors (dated by TCRdb to the late 2010s). Turning to the overall study: In an earlier analysis of 550 to 750 of the donors, 276 Gb of sequence data and 100 million or so unique TCR beta sequences from about 179 million T cells were reported. On average, 235,054 unique TCR beta nucleotide sequences were sequenced per donor among a few hundred genotyped donors of the cohort, with 15% to 20% of those sequences being non-productive. Using immunosequencing, the study profiled T cell repertoires from 500 to 800 subjects and related those repertoires to cytomegalovirus serostatus. Along with the approximately 650-subject first cohort, a separate validation cohort of over 90 different subjects was used. Donor age, sex, ethnicity and CMV serostatus were compiled alongside the repertoire data. Rather than using new phenotypic data, the later analysis identified candidate immune exposures from TCR beta sequences and from how often those sequences occurred across donors. In a later analysis, previously published TCR beta repertoires from 500 to 750 donors were re-analyzed and high-resolution HLA genotyping was added so that TCR occurrence patterns could be studied. HLA typing covered class I and class II loci at four-digit resolution. The genetic ancestry cluster associated with self-reported Caucasian donors included around four fifths of the roughly 410 genotyped donors. Every discovery cohort repertoire had been produced on one sequencing platform. To decide whether each TCR beta V gene segment behaved as functional or pseudogenic, an earlier analysis of approximately 590 of the donors relied on high-throughput TCR beta sequencing. The study was designed to test whether signatures of past pathogen exposure could be identified by cataloging public T cell receptors. Genome-wide SNP genotypes for about 60% of the roughly 700 donors were used in a later genetic analysis, which treated that subset as a discovery cohort. About 5 DR-DQ haplotypes were handled as single units for association and clustering, since linkage in the cohort was strong. To predict cytomegalovirus infection status, the study brought together high-throughput TCR immunosequencing, statistical association of individual TCRs with disease status, and machine learning. Typing coverage varied by locus: 629-630 donors for A, B, C, DRB1 and DQB1; more than 500 for DQA1; approximately 570 for DPA1; 450 to 480 for DPB1. Roughly 300 gigabases of sequencing data and approximately 85 million unique TCR sequences were included in an early release covering several hundred HLA-typed donors.

Library preparation was by the immunoSEQ multiplex PCR assay. For the multiplex PCR, a mixture combining 60 forward primers for TCR Vbeta segments and 13 reverse primers for TCR Jbeta segments was used. Amplification of the CDR3 region of rearranged TCR beta genes was performed with a multiplex PCR assay on genomic DNA. The Illumina HiSeq System was used to sequence the amplified TCR beta libraries as 87-base-pair reads. In the authors' own workflow: In a later analysis, tens of millions of unique TCR beta chains were counted across the roughly 670 repertoires, and roughly 11 million of these chains were shared by at least two donors. Raw reads were error-corrected and collapsed into unique sequences with a nearest-neighbor algorithm that merged closely related sequences to remove PCR and sequencing errors. To assign V, D and J gene segments, CDR3 sequences were aligned to IMGT reference sequences. For a sequence to be retained, a match of at least six nucleotides was required to both a V gene segment and a J gene segment. Rearrangements were called productive when the CDR3 lacked stop codons and stayed in frame with V and J; all others were non-productive. CDR3 was defined according to IMGT convention as the region running from the second conserved V-encoded cysteine to the conserved J-encoded phenylalanine. The earlier analysis of a few hundred of the donors excluded any sequence lacking an unambiguous match to a single V gene segment. An earlier analysis of a few hundred of the donors called V segments functional above 56.7% productive rearrangements and segregating when the between-donor standard deviation exceeded 5%. A statistical classification framework was developed to diagnose cytomegalovirus status using the catalog of TCR beta chain sequences. In a later analysis, TCR nucleotide sequences were compared against IMGT/GENE-DB human TR gene sequences so that V and J genes could be assigned. A later analysis assigned CDR3 sequences and most-parsimonious VDJ recombination scenarios with the TCRdist pipeline. In a later analysis, every TCR beta chain was defined by the combination of its CDR3 amino acid sequence and its V-gene family, and reads without a unique V-gene family were dropped. To address suspected cross-contamination and a sequencing artifact, a later analysis removed under 600 highly shared, low-generation-probability nucleotide sequences. For each public chain, a later analysis derived a clonal expansion index from normalized ranks of inferred template counts within each repertoire. In a later analysis, generation probabilities were computed with a VDJ recombination model fitted to out-of-frame rearrangements, and the resulting probabilities were checked against IGoR. In a later analysis, TCR-TCR, TCR-HLA and TCR-CMV co-occurrence was scored with hypergeometric tests, and a repertoire-size bias correction was applied to TCR pairs. False discovery rates were estimated in a later analysis by permuting HLA or CMV assignments 20 times. A later analysis grouped co-occurring TCRs with DBSCAN, adding TCRdist sequence similarity when clustering within HLA-allele-positive subsets. Repertoires with fewer than 30,000 or more than 120,000 public chains, plus five repertoires with anomalous nucleotide sharing, were excluded from co-occurrence clustering. TCRdb obtained this table from immuneACCESS and retained in-frame rearrangements with V and J assigned. These tables miss some clones; where compared with another copy, unresolved V genes account for less than half of the shortfall, and the remainder is unexplained. V, J and clone size derive from that table, while D and trimming were established from the DNA sequence. The sample records 100,000 to 120,000 clones, 78% of which are singletons. The ten most abundant clones make up 1.3% of the sample.

Counted from cysteine to phenylalanine, this CDR3 has 13 amino acids. Kept here is only the CDR3 DNA, which spans 39 bases and is read in frame from base 1. CDR1 is given as SGDLS and CDR2 as YYNGEE, both from the germline V gene. V drops 1 base and J drops 5 bases, leaving 9 bases in between. The paper as a whole reports these results and caveats: Correlated functional status among segregating V segments might reflect linkage disequilibrium, but an unknown experimental factor could not be ruled out. Because HLA typing was missing for some donors at each locus, association tests included only the typed subset. In a later analysis, TCR association rates were found to vary across HLA loci, with the most associated TCRs seen for DRB1 alleles and the fewest for HLA-C alleles. Immune exposure information for the cohort was limited to CMV serostatus. According to a later genetic analysis, donors in an Asian-associated ancestry cluster had fewer N-insertions in productive TCRs than the approximately 650-donor mean. In a later analysis, several top co-occurrence clusters were reported to appear linked to parvovirus B19, influenza, CMV and Epstein-Barr virus. A total of 150 or so TCR beta chains were listed by the study as associated with cytomegalovirus. In a later analysis, about 17,000 TCR beta sequences were associated with specific HLA alleles at a false discovery rate of 0.05. The 87-base-pair reads could not distinguish some IMGT-functional V segments, including TRBV6-2 and TRBV6-3, so those segments were excluded. The sequencing pipeline was judged likely to have produced a cluster of highly shared sequence variants as a technical artifact. The presence/absence analyses assumed that sequencing depth was roughly uniform across donors, and that assumption may not be true. The classifier was reported to diagnose cytomegalovirus status with high specificity and sensitivity in both the original and validation cohorts. Most TCR sequences were seen in very few donors, while some public TCRs were found in many individuals. In vitro tests confirmed that three of the cytomegalovirus-associated TCR beta chains recognize cytomegalovirus antigens. According to the authors, the approach could potentially be generalized to other disease states and immunological phenotypes. About 17 rarely observed V segments, including chromosome 9 orphons, were excluded from the earlier analysis of approximately 500 of the donors because counts were too low. A later genetic analysis associated a missense DCLRE1C variant with V-gene and J-gene trimming of TCR beta chains, and an independent cohort replicated the association. In a later analysis, HLA-associated TCR beta chains were found to be more clonally expanded and to have lower generation probabilities than equally common non-associated chains. A later analysis found that most CMV-associated TCR beta chains appeared HLA-restricted, with HLA associations seemingly driven largely by CMV exposure. When HLA alleles, especially DR and DQ, strongly co-occurred, attributing TCR associations to individual alleles was difficult. The cohort was sequenced for TCR beta chains only, and without alpha or paired-chain data the features that could be detected were limited. A further reported finding was that TCR beta sequences accurately predicted the HLA-A and HLA-B alleles for most subjects in the first cohort. In an earlier analysis of 587 of the donors, most TCR beta V segments appeared in productive rearrangements about 87% or about 30% of the time, broadly matching IMGT annotations.

The cohort consisted of 650 to 700 healthy bone marrow donors. At the time of sampling, every cohort member was nominally healthy, though immune exposures that went unrecorded were likely present. The donor tested CMV seronegative, placing the donor among the roughly 350 seronegative members of the cohort. Each donor provided a peripheral blood sample, and peripheral blood mononuclear cells were used for TCR beta sequencing. Genomic DNA extraction from the blood cell samples was performed with the Qiagen DNeasy Blood Extraction Kit. About this clone itself: Its antigen is currently not known. No much larger clone exists at a distance of one base, and base qualities are not known.

Sequences were obtained from PBMCs. Rearrangement joined TRBV9 to TRBJ2-5; perhaps TRBD2 is the D gene, with 5 bases matching. The sequence was obtained from a man aged 25 to 40 in good health and CMV-seronegative. The nucleotide sequence reads TGTGCCAGCAGCGTACCGGGAAGGGAGACCCAGTACTTC. Translated, it reads CASSVPGRETQYF.